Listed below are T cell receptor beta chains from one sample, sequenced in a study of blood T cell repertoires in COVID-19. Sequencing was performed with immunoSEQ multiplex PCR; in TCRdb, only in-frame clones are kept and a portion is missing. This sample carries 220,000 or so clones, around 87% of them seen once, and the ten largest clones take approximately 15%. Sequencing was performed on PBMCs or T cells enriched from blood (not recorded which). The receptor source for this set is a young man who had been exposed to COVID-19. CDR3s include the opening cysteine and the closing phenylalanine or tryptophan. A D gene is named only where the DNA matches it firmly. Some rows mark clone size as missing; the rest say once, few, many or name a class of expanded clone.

CDR3aa: CASSITSGWGETQYF; CDR3nt: TGTGCCAGCAGCATTACCTCGGGGTGGGGAGAGACCCAGTACTTC; j_gene: TRBJ2-5; abundance: .; d_gene: .; v_gene: TRBV27; len: 15
CDR3aa: CASMRQGGTEAFF; CDR3nt: TGTGCCAGTATGAGACAGGGGGGCACTGAAGCTTTCTTT; j_gene: TRBJ1-1; abundance: .; d_gene: TRBD1; v_gene: TRBV19; len: 13
CDR3aa: CASSVGGLGGYTEAFF; CDR3nt: TGTGCCAGCAGCGTAGGGGGGCTAGGGGGATACACTGAAGCTTTCTTT; j_gene: TRBJ1-1; abundance: .; d_gene: .; v_gene: TRBV9; len: 16
CDR3aa: CASSLRQGWGYTF; CDR3nt: TGTGCCAGCAGTTTAAGGCAGGGCTGGGGCTACACCTTC; j_gene: TRBJ1-2; abundance: .; d_gene: .; v_gene: TRBV12-3/TRBV12-4; len: 13
CDR3aa: CASSQARTGGIYGYTF; CDR3nt: TGTGCCAGCAGCCAAGCGAGGACAGGGGGGATCTATGGCTACACCTTC; j_gene: TRBJ1-2; abundance: .; d_gene: TRBD1; v_gene: TRBV3-1/TRBV3-2; len: 16
CDR3aa: CASSYSGPAADEQFF; CDR3nt: TGTGCCAGCAGTTACAGCGGCCCCGCGGCAGATGAGCAGTTCTTC; j_gene: TRBJ2-1; abundance: .; d_gene: .; v_gene: TRBV6-5; len: 15
CDR3aa: CASSYSSGGAFF; CDR3nt: TGTGCCAGCAGTTACTCGAGCGGGGGAGCTTTCTTT; j_gene: TRBJ1-1; abundance: .; d_gene: .; v_gene: TRBV6-5; len: 12
CDR3aa: CATSRGGNNEQFF; CDR3nt: TGTGCCACCAGTCGGGGGGGCAACAATGAGCAGTTCTTC; j_gene: TRBJ2-1; abundance: .; d_gene: TRBD2; v_gene: TRBV24-1; len: 13
CDR3aa: CATSDSRWVAGGPDTQYF; CDR3nt: TGTGCCACCAGTGATTCCCGGTGGGTAGCGGGGGGGCCAGATACGCAGTATTTT; j_gene: TRBJ2-3; abundance: once; d_gene: TRBD2; v_gene: TRBV24-1; len: 18
CDR3aa: CASSFEAQPQHF; CDR3nt: TGTGCCAGCAGTTTTGAGGCTCAGCCCCAGCATTTT; j_gene: TRBJ1-5; abundance: .; d_gene: .; v_gene: TRBV12-3/TRBV12-4; len: 12